The source of this TCR beta chain is a study of beta chain features in type 1 diabetes. Regarding the study as a whole: In every one of the four CD4+ subsets, TCRB CDR3s were moderately but significantly shorter in Type 1 diabetes patients. Patients and controls would share equally any PCR tilt toward shorter templates. Among patients, naive, central memory and Treg TCRB repertoires appeared more similar than among healthy donors.

In this sample, this clone turned up a few times. The antigen remains undetermined. TCRB transcripts that were expressed got sequenced, as all of the isolated RNA had been reverse transcribed. Profiled with immunoSEQ multiplex PCR; TCRdb holds only in-frame clones, not every one. The table has 250,000 to 300,000 clones, approximately 25% seen once; the top ten hold 0.012%. Germline assignment: CDR1 MNHNY and CDR2 SVGAGI (reference sequence). V shed 2 bases and J shed 3 bases, with 8 bases lying between them. The CDR3 has 14 amino acids. This sequence was found in a woman aged 25-40 years with type 1 diabetes. The sample was naive CD4+ T cells from blood. The chain is built from TRBV6-6 and TRBJ2-1; weak D call: TRBD2 (5 bases). CDR3 DNA: TGTGCCAGCAGTTACGGCCGGGGCTACAATGAGCAGTTCTTC. It specifies CASSYGRGYNEQFF.